This paragraph reports one T cell receptor (beta chain). The germline CDR1 and CDR2 sequences are LNHDA and SQIVND (reference sequence). J gave up 4 bases and V 9 bases, and 4 bases lay outside the gene matches. This CDR3 is 13 amino acids long. The sample belongs to a study of blood T cell repertoires in COVID-19. In the study overall: Acute-phase and convalescent COVID-19 samples originated in the United States, Italy and Spain.

Recruitment covered roughly 24 US areas and drew participants whose ages spanned 18 to 89 years. Original processing notes: Amplification of reference gene primers was used by the study to estimate nucleated cell counts. Here immunoSEQ multiplex PCR was the method, and the copy in TCRdb shows in-frame clones only, minus some. That table is the source of V, J and clone size, and D and trimming were worked out from the DNA. The sample includes 150,000 to 200,000 clones, about 90% seen only once; the top ten take around 1.2%. The sample was PBMCs or T cells enriched from blood (not recorded which). This sequence joins TRBV19 and TRBJ1-5; 9 nucleotides line up with TRBD1. This sequence was found in a human donor with acute COVID-19. The donor label of this sample is uncertain. The CDR3 is CASKDRGNQPQHF. CDR3 in DNA: TGTGCCAGCAAAGACAGGGGGAATCAGCCCCAGCATTTT.